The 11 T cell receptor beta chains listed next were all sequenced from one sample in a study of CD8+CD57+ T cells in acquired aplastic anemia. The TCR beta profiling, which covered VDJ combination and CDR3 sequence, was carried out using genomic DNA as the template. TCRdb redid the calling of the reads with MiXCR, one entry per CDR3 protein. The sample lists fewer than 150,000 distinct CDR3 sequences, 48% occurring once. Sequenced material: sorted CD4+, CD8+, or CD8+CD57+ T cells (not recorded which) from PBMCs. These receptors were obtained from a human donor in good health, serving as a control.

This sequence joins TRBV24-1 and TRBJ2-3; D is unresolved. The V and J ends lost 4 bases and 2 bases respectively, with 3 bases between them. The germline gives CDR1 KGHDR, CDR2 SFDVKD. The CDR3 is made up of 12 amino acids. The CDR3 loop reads CATSEFTDTQYF. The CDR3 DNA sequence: TGTGCCACCAGTGAGTTCACAGATACGCAGTATTTT.

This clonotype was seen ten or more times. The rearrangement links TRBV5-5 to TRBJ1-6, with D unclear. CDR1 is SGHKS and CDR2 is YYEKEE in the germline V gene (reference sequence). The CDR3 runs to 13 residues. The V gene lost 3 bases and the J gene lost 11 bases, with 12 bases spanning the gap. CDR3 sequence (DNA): TGTGCCAGCAGCTCCACCAGTGTAACACCCCTCCACTTT. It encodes CASSSTSVTPLHF.

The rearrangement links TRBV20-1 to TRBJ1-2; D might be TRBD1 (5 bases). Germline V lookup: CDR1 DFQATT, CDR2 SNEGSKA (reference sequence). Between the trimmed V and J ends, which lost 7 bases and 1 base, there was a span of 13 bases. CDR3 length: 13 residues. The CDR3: CSVIQGVNYGYTF. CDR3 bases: TGCAGTGTAATCCAGGGTGTTAACTATGGCTACACCTTC.

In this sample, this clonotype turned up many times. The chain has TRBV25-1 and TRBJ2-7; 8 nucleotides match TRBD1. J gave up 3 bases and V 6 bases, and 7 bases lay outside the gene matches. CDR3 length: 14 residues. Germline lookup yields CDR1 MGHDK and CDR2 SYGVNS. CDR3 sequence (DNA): TGTGCCAGCAGCAAAGGACAGGGTCACTACGAGCAGTACTTC. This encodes CASSKGQGHYEQYF.

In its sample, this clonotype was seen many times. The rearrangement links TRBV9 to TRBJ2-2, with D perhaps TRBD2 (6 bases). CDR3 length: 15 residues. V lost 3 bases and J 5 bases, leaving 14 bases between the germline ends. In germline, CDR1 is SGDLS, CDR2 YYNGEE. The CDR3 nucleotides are TGTGCCAGCAGCGGGAGGAGGGGTGGGACCGGGGAGCTGTTTTTT. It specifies CASSGRRGGTGELFF.

The DNA for the CDR3 is TGTGCCAGCAGCTTAAGACCCACTAGCGGGGGGATATTTCACAATGAGCAGTTCTTC. Its translation: CASSLRPTSGGIFHNEQFF. V gene TRBV7-3 combines with J gene TRBJ2-1; 12 bases match TRBD2. With V trimmed by 1 base and J by 5 bases, 12 bases remained unmatched. This CDR3 is 19 amino acids long. Germline CDR1 and CDR2: SGHTA and FQGTGA.

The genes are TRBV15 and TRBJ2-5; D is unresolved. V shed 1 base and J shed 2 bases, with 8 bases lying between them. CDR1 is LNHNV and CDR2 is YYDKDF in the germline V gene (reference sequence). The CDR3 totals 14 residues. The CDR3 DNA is TGTGCCACCAGCAGAGGAAGGCAGCAAGAGACCCAGTACTTC. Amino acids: CATSRGRQQETQYF.

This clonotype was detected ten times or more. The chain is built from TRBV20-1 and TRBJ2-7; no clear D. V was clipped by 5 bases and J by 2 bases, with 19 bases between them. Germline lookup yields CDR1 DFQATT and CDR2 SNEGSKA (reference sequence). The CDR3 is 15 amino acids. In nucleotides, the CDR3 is TGCAGTGCTCGCGACTTTTCGGCTACCACCTACGAGCAGTACTTC. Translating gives CSARDFSATTYEQYF.

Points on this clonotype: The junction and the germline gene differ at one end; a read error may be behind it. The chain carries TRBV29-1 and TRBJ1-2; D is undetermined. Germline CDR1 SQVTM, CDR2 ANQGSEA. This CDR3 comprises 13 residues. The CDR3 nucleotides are TGTGCCAGCACGAACAGTGCGCACTATGGCTACACCTTC. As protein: CASTNSAHYGYTF.

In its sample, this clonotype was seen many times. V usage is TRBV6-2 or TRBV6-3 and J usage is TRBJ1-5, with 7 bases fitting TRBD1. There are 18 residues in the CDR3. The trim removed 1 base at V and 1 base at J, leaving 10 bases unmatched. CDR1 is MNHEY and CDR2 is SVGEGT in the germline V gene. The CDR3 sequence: CASSYYIFQTGSNQPQHF. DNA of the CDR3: TGTGCCAGCAGTTACTACATTTTCCAGACAGGGAGCAATCAGCCCCAGCATTTT.

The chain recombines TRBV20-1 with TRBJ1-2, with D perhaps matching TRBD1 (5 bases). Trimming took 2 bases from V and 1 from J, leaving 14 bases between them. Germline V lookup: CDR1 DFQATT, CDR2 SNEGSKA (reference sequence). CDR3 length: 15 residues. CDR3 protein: CSARPSGVLNYGYTF. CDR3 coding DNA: TGCAGTGCTAGACCTTCGGGGGTCCTTAACTATGGCTACACCTTC.